This T cell receptor beta chain came from a study of Tregs in tolerant kidney transplant recipients. Study-level results: Validation in larger populations is needed because few patients were studied.

The V end was cut by 2 bases, the J end by 11 bases, with 19 bases between. CDR1 SGHRS and CDR2 YFSETQ come from the germline V gene. CDR3 length: 14 residues. A note on this clone: Its specificity is not known.

The table came from immunoSEQ multiplex PCR; TCRdb's copy has only in-frame clones and leaves some out. The sample contains around 50,000 clones, around 83% of which appear only once. The genes are TRBV5-1 and TRBJ1-1, with D hard to call. The origin of this receptor is a human donor in good health. The source material was CD4+ T cells from blood. In DNA, the CDR3 is TGCGCCAGCAGCTTAGAGGGCAGAGAGAGTAAGGCTTTCTTT. The encoded protein is CASSLEGRESKAFF.